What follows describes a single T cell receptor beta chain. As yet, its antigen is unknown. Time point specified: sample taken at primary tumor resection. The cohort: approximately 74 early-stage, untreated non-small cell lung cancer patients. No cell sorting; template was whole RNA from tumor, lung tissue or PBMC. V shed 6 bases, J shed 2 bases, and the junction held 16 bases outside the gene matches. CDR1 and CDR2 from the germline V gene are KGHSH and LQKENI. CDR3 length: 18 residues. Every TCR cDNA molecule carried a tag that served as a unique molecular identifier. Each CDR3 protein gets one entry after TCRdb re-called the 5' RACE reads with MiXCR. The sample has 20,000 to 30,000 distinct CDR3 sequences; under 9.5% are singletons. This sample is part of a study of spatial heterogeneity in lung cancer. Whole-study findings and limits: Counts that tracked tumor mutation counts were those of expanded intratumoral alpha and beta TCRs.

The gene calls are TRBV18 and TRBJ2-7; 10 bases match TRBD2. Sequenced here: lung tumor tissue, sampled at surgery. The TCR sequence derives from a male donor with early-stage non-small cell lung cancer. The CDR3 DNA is TGTGCCAGCTCCTCGAACCCGGCCGGGACTAGCGCAACCTACGAGCAGTACTTC. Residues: CASSSNPAGTSATYEQYF.